The 16 T cell receptor beta chains listed next were all sequenced from one sample in a study of cytomegalovirus exposure and HLA in healthy donors. Measured with immunoSEQ multiplex PCR; TCRdb has only the in-frame clones, and not every one. The sample lists 150,000 or so clones; roughly 89% were seen once. The sequenced sample consisted of PBMCs. These receptors all stem from a woman aged 18-35 years in good health and CMV-seropositive.

The V gene is TRBV7-9, the J gene TRBJ1-2; 12 positions match TRBD1. Germline V gene lookup returns CDR1 SEHNR and CDR2 FQNEAQ (reference sequence). There are 16 residues in the CDR3. V dropped 5 bases and J dropped 5; count of bases not matched to a gene: 9. CDR3 sequence reads: CASSAPGTGGRYGYTF. CDR3 bases: TGTGCCAGCAGCGCTCCCGGGACAGGGGGCAGGTATGGCTACACCTTC.

The DNA for the CDR3 is TGTGCCAGCAACCTAGCGGGAGTAGCGGATACGCAGTATTTT. This codes for CASNLAGVADTQYF. The genes are TRBV2 and TRBJ2-3; 10 bases match TRBD2. Trimming at V came to 7 bases and at J to 6 bases, leaving 7 bases not matched to a gene. The CDR3 sequence is 14 residues long. CDR1 and CDR2 (germline): SNHLY, FYNNEI. The full variable domain, completed using reference TRBV2 and TRBJ2-3, is EPEVTQTPSHQVTQMGQEVILRCVPISNHLYFYWYRQILGQKVEFLVSFYNNEISEKSEIFDDQFSVERPDGSNFTLKIRSTKLEDSAMYFCASNLAGVADTQYFGPGTRLTVL.

This clone showed up just a few times. The gene calls are TRBV18 and TRBJ2-7; 7 bases line up with TRBD1. CDR3 length equals 15 residues. V lost 2 bases and J lost 0; bases outside the gene matches: 4. CDR1 and CDR2 from the germline V gene are KGHSH and LQKENI. CDR3 protein: CASSPKGTDSYEQYF. CDR3 DNA: TGTGCCAGCTCACCAAAGGGGACAGACTCCTACGAGCAGTACTTC.

This clone came up a few times. V and J are TRBV5-6 and TRBJ2-3, with 8 nucleotides matching TRBD2. Per germline, CDR1 SGHDT and CDR2 YYEEEE. This CDR3 contains 15 residues. The ends lost 1 base at V and 3 bases at J; junction bases unmatched: 4. CDR3 in DNA: TGTGCCAGCAGCTTGAGTGCGGGAGGAACAGATACGCAGTATTTT. Translation gives CASSLSAGGTDTQYF.

This rearrangement joins TRBV10-3 to TRBJ2-7; 10 nucleotides line up with TRBD2. V gave up 0 bases and J gave up 3 bases; unmatched junction bases: 2. Per germline, CDR1 ENHRY and CDR2 SYGVKD. This CDR3 is built from 15 residues. CDR3 bases: TGTGCCATCAGTGAGTCGTCTAGCGGGAGCTACGAGCAGTACTTC. Encoded protein: CAISESSSGSYEQYF.

The V gene is TRBV7-6, the J gene TRBJ2-7, with 9 bases that match TRBD2. Looked up from germline, CDR1 is SGHVS and CDR2 is FNYEAQ. The CDR3 consists of 18 residues. The V gene end was trimmed by 2 bases and the J gene end by 3 bases; junction bases not matched to a gene: 14. The CDR3: CASSLFRPGSGRFYEQYF. DNA of the CDR3: TGTGCCAGCAGCTTATTTCGTCCGGGTAGCGGGAGATTCTACGAGCAGTACTTC. Combining the CDR3 with reference TRBV7-6 and TRBJ2-7 gives the whole variable domain GAGVSQSPRYKVTKRGQDVALRCDPISGHVSLYWYRQALGQGPEFLTYFNYEAQQDKSGLPNDRFSAERPEGSISTLTIQRTEQRDSAMYRCASSLFRPGSGRFYEQYFGPGTRLTVT.

V gene TRBV5-6 combines with J gene TRBJ2-1; 8 nucleotides match TRBD2. Per the germline V gene, CDR1 is SGHDT and CDR2 is YYEEEE. J was trimmed by 6 bases and V by 3 bases; bases with no gene match: 5. CDR3 size: 14 residues. For the CDR3, the DNA is TGTGCCAGCAGCTCGGGACTAGGAGGCAATGAGCAGTTCTTC. It translates to CASSSGLGGNEQFF.

The rearrangement joins TRBV25-1 to TRBJ2-1; D call uncertain. Germline loops: CDR1 MGHDK, CDR2 SYGVNS. This CDR3 contains 12 residues. V was trimmed by 4 bases and J by 9 bases, leaving 10 bases between them. CDR3 in amino acids: CASSAEGGEQFF. CDR3 bases: TGTGCCAGCAGTGCCGAAGGCGGTGAGCAGTTCTTC.

V gene TRBV11-3 combines with J gene TRBJ2-7; TRBD2 might be the D (6 bases). This CDR3 region has 14 residues. Germline assignment: CDR1 SGHNT and CDR2 YENEEA. V lost 2 bases and J 4 bases, leaving 12 bases between the germline ends. CDR3 protein: CASSLSPAGYEQYF. For the CDR3, the DNA is TGTGCCAGCAGCTTATCCCCGGCGGGATACGAGCAGTACTTC.

The chain carries TRBV27 and TRBJ2-5; D uncertain. CDR1 is MNHEY and CDR2 is SMNVEV in the germline V gene (reference sequence). Trimming shortened V by 6 bases and J by 5 bases, and 7 bases separated the two germline ends. This CDR3 has 11 amino acids. The CDR3 bases are TGTGCCAGCAGACAGTCCGAGACCCAGTACTTC. Translating it yields CASRQSETQYF.

This rearrangement joins TRBV7-9 to TRBJ1-2; D remains ambiguous. V lost 7 bases and J lost 1, with 10 bases in between. The V gene's germline CDR1 is SEHNR and CDR2 FQNEAQ (reference sequence). The CDR3 runs to 13 residues. CDR3 amino acids: CASTSRHNYGYTF. In DNA, the CDR3 is TGTGCCAGCACCTCGAGGCATAACTATGGCTACACCTTC.

This chain links TRBV6-1 with TRBJ2-7; 8 nucleotides match TRBD2. Germline CDR1 and CDR2: MNHNS and SASEGT. The CDR3 runs to 17 residues. With V trimmed by 0 bases and J by 0 bases, 7 bases remained unmatched. The CDR3 here is CASSEAPLAGYSYEQYF. DNA of the CDR3: TGTGCCAGCAGTGAAGCGCCTCTAGCGGGCTACTCCTACGAGCAGTACTTC.

J is TRBJ2-5 and V is TRBV9; D unclear. Germline CDR1 and CDR2: SGDLS and YYNGEE. V was pared by 0 bases and J by 5 bases, with 14 bases between. This CDR3 has 15 amino acids. The chain's CDR3 is CASSVGVAQRETQYF. DNA of the CDR3: TGTGCCAGCAGCGTAGGGGTCGCCCAGAGGGAGACCCAGTACTTC. Full variable domain (rest looked up from reference TRBV9 and TRBJ2-5): DSGVTQTPKHLITATGQRVTLRCSPRSGDLSVYWYQQSLDQGLQFLIQYYNGEERAKGNILERFSAQQFPDLHSELNLSSLELGDSALYFCASSVGVAQRETQYFGPGTRLLVL.

V and J are TRBV19 and TRBJ2-5; D is possibly TRBD2 (6 bases). CDR3 length: 15 residues. Trimming took off 5 bases at V and 4 bases at J, with 17 bases between the two ends. Looked up from germline, CDR1 is LNHDA and CDR2 is SQIVND (reference sequence). The CDR3 is CASSPAVGGGETQYF. The CDR3 DNA follows: TGTGCCAGTAGTCCCGCCGTGGGAGGCGGAGAGACCCAGTACTTC.

The sample holds a few counts of this clone. Within the sample, other DNA sequences also encode this same CDR3. This chain uses TRBV18 with TRBJ2-3; TRBD2 matches 11 bases. The CDR3 spans 15 residues. The germline gives CDR1 KGHSH, CDR2 LQKENI. J was trimmed by 3 bases and V by 3 bases; bases with no gene match: 2. CDR3 in amino acids: CASSPTSGRTDTQYF. The CDR3 nucleotides are TGTGCCAGCTCACCCACTAGCGGGAGAACAGATACGCAGTATTTT.

The chain is built from TRBV15 and TRBJ2-3; 8 nucleotides line up with TRBD1. V dropped 3 bases and J dropped 4; count of bases not matched to a gene: 6. The CDR3 sequence is 15 residues long. From germline, CDR1 is LNHNV and CDR2 YYDKDF (reference sequence). This CDR3 reads CATSRDRVGADTQYF. CDR3 sequence (DNA): TGTGCCACCAGCAGGGACAGGGTAGGGGCAGATACGCAGTATTTT.